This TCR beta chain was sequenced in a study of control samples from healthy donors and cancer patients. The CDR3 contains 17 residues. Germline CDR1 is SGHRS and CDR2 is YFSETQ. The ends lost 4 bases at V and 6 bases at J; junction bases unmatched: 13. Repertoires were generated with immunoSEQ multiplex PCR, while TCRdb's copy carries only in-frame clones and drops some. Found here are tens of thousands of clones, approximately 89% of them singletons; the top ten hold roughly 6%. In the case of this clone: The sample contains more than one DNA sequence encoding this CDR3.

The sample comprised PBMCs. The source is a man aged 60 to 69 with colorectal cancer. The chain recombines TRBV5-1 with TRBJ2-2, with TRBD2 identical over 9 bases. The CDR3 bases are TGCGCCAGCAGCCCACGGGGGCGGGGGGGCCCCGCCGGGGAGCTGTTTTTT. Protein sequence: CASSPRGRGGPAGELFF.